Presented here are 9 T cell receptor beta chains from one specimen sequenced in a study of blood T cell repertoires in COVID-19. Produced via immunoSEQ multiplex PCR; TCRdb's table is partial and in-frame only. This table has 150,000 to 200,000 clones, approximately 79% appearing once. The sequencing sample was made of peripheral blood. The source of these receptors is a man in his 60s with active or convalescent COVID-19.

The chain recombines TRBV24-1 with TRBJ2-1, with 13 bases identical to TRBD2. The germline CDR1 and CDR2 sequences are KGHDR and SFDVKD. The ends lost 4 bases at V and 3 bases at J; junction bases unmatched: 5. CDR3 length: 17 amino acids. CDR3 DNA: TGTGCCACCAGTGAGACTAGCGGGAGGCCTCACTACAATGAGCAGTTCTTC. Its protein is CATSETSGRPHYNEQFF.

The CDR3 region is CASSLDIQNTEAFF. The DNA of the CDR3 is TGTGCCAGCAGCTTGGACATCCAGAACACTGAAGCTTTCTTT. This chain joins TRBV5-4 and TRBJ1-1; D gene uncertain. Trimming removed 0 bases from V and 1 base from J, with 7 bases in between. Germline V gives CDR1 SGHNT, CDR2 YYREEE (reference sequence). CDR3 size: 14 residues.

This chain connects TRBV27 to TRBJ2-5; 8 bases map to TRBD1. The V gene's germline CDR1 is MNHEY and CDR2 SMNVEV (reference sequence). This CDR3 spans 14 amino acids. V lost 3 bases to trimming and J lost 6 bases; unmatched junction nucleotides: 6. As DNA, the CDR3 is TGTGCCAGCAGTTTGCGACAGGGGACAAAGACCCAGTACTTC. This gives the protein CASSLRQGTKTQYF.

Points on this clone: Other DNA sequences of this sample code for an identical CDR3. The rearrangement joins TRBV7-9 to TRBJ2-7; D unclear. Germline V gives CDR1 SEHNR, CDR2 FQNEAQ (reference sequence). Trimming removed 3 bases from V and 4 bases from J, with 4 bases in between. The length of the CDR3 is 11 residues. In DNA, the CDR3 is TGTGCCAGCAGCTTGACTTACGAGCAGTACTTC. It codes for CASSLTYEQYF.

The CDR3 DNA reads TGTGCCAGCAGCCAATACAATAATTCACCCCTCCACTTT. Translated: CASSQYNNSPLHF. The J gene is TRBJ1-6, the V gene TRBV14; D remains unclear. Trimming removed 2 bases at V and 5 bases at J, with 4 bases between. Germline V gene data show CDR1 as SGHDN and CDR2 as FVKESK. The CDR3 has 13 amino acids.

The chain uses TRBV7-3 and TRBJ2-1, with 14 bases matching TRBD2. Germline V gives CDR1 SGHTA, CDR2 FQGTGA. The CDR3 spans 18 residues. J gave up 0 bases and V 5 bases, and 6 bases lay outside the gene matches. In DNA, the CDR3 is TGTGCCAGCAGCCCCGGACTAGCGGGGGGATACTCCTACAATGAGCAGTTCTTC. Protein product: CASSPGLAGGYSYNEQFF.

The chain recombines TRBV5-7 with TRBJ1-2; a weak D match, TRBD1 (6 bases). TRBV5-7 belongs to the ORF category, with a function that is uncertain. CDR3 length equals 14 residues. V was clipped by 0 bases and J by 4 bases, with 10 bases between them. The CDR3 region has the DNA TGTGCCAGCAGCTTGGTCGGACAGACCTATGGCTACACCTTC. Amino acids: CASSLVGQTYGYTF.

V usage is TRBV7-3 and J usage is TRBJ1-1, with a tentative D call TRBD1 (5 bases). This CDR3 spans 14 amino acids. V was clipped by 5 bases and J by 3 bases, with 13 bases between them. CDR1 is SGHTA and CDR2 is FQGTGA in the germline V gene. CDR3 bases: TGTGCCAGCAGCCTGGACGGGGGTTACACTGAAGCTTTCTTT. It translates to CASSLDGGYTEAFF. Filled out from reference TRBV7-3 and TRBJ1-1, the complete variable domain reads GAGVSQTPSNKVTEKGKYVELRCDPISGHTALYWYRQSLGQGPEFLIYFQGTGAADDSGLPNDRFFAVRPEGSVSTLKIQRTERGDSAVYLCASSLDGGYTEAFFGQGTRLTVV.

This sequence joins TRBV5-6 and TRBJ1-5, with D tentatively TRBD1 (6 bases). The germline CDR1 and CDR2 sequences are SGHDT and YYEEEE. The CDR3 is 16 amino acids. Trimming cost V 4 bases and J 3 bases, with 17 bases left between them. CDR3 amino acids: CASSRRGQTDNQPQHF. CDR3 nucleotides: TGTGCCAGCAGCCGTAGAGGACAGACCGACAATCAGCCCCAGCATTTT.